These T cell receptor beta chains were read from a single sample in a study of cytomegalovirus exposure and HLA in healthy donors. Repertoires were generated with immunoSEQ multiplex PCR, while TCRdb's copy carries only in-frame clones and drops some. The data hold over 75,000 clones, with approximately 79% observed a single time. The sample was PBMCs. The receptor source for this set is a female donor in good health and CMV-seronegative. CDR3s include the opening cysteine and the closing phenylalanine or tryptophan. Fields, in order: V gene, clone size, J gene, D gene, CDR3 protein, CDR3 DNA. D genes are given only for firm matches. Expanded clones are given a class, and other clones once, few, many or no size at all.

V: TRBV5-1; size: .; J: TRBJ2-2; D: TRBD1; CDR3: CASSWGRTGEATGELFF; DNA: TGCGCCAGCAGCTGGGGTCGGACAGGGGAGGCCACCGGGGAGCTGTTTTTT
V: TRBV7-9; size: .; J: TRBJ2-7; D: .; CDR3: CASSLAILAAVDEQYF; DNA: TGTGCCAGCAGCTTAGCGATACTAGCCGCCGTGGACGAGCAGTACTTC
V: TRBV6-5; size: .; J: TRBJ1-1; D: TRBD1; CDR3: CASSQGNRGPAFF; DNA: TGTGCCAGCAGTCAGGGGAACAGGGGGCCAGCTTTCTTT
V: TRBV5-1; size: .; J: TRBJ1-5; D: TRBD1; CDR3: CASSEEGTGRPQHF; DNA: TGCGCCAGCAGCGAAGAAGGGACAGGGCGGCCCCAGCATTTT
V: TRBV15; size: .; J: TRBJ2-5; D: .; CDR3: CATSPVGAQETQYF; DNA: TGTGCCACCAGCCCGGTGGGGGCCCAAGAGACCCAGTACTTC
V: TRBV15; size: .; J: TRBJ2-1; D: .; CDR3: CATSSGGRVERGEQFF; DNA: TGTGCCACCAGCAGTGGAGGGCGGGTGGAGAGGGGTGAGCAGTTCTTC
V: TRBV19; size: .; J: TRBJ2-5; D: .; CDR3: CASSTRGLGPETQYF; DNA: TGTGCCAGTAGTACAAGGGGACTGGGGCCGGAGACCCAGTACTTC
V: TRBV30; size: .; J: TRBJ1-2; D: .; CDR3: CAWGGGSYGYTF; DNA: TGTGCCTGGGGCGGTGGGAGCTATGGCTACACCTTC
V: TRBV4-3; size: .; J: TRBJ1-6; D: .; CDR3: CASSQDRAGNSSPLHF; DNA: TGCGCCAGCAGCCAAGATCGGGCAGGGAATAGTTCACCCCTCCACTTT
V: TRBV5-6; size: .; J: TRBJ2-7; D: .; CDR3: CASSNSYEQYF; DNA: TGTGCCAGCAGCAACAGCTACGAGCAGTACTTC
V: TRBV18; size: .; J: TRBJ1-1; D: .; CDR3: CASSPPMGRMNTEAFF; DNA: TGTGCCAGCTCACCACCAATGGGGAGAATGAACACTGAAGCTTTCTTT
V: TRBV28; size: .; J: TRBJ2-7; D: TRBD1; CDR3: CASSPGQTYEQYF; DNA: TGTGCCAGCAGCCCGGGACAGACCTACGAGCAGTACTTC
V: TRBV29-1; size: .; J: TRBJ2-7; D: TRBD2; CDR3: CSVVTGLADEQYF; DNA: TGCAGCGTTGTTACTGGACTAGCGGACGAGCAGTACTTC
V: TRBV6-6; size: .; J: TRBJ2-2; D: .; CDR3: CASSPGSRELFF; DNA: TGTGCCAGCAGCCCCGGGTCGAGGGAGCTGTTTTTT
V: TRBV7-2; size: .; J: TRBJ2-3; D: TRBD1; CDR3: CASSPTGVDTQYF; DNA: TGTGCCAGCAGCCCGACAGGGGTAGATACGCAGTATTTT
V: TRBV27; size: .; J: TRBJ2-3; D: TRBD2; CDR3: CASSRAGAGPDTQYF; DNA: TGTGCCAGCAGCCGAGCGGGGGCTGGTCCAGATACGCAGTATTTT
V: TRBV6-5; size: .; J: TRBJ1-1; D: TRBD1; CDR3: CASSPRQGLYTEAFF; DNA: TGTGCCAGCAGTCCTCGACAGGGGTTGTACACTGAAGCTTTCTTT
V: TRBV6-1; size: .; J: TRBJ2-2; D: .; CDR3: CASTGSHFPGELFF; DNA: TGTGCCAGCACCGGGTCCCATTTTCCCGGGGAGCTGTTTTTT
V: TRBV5-1; size: .; J: TRBJ1-2; D: TRBD1; CDR3: CASSLGEGALANYGYTF; DNA: TGCGCCAGCAGCTTGGGTGAGGGGGCTCTCGCTAACTATGGCTACACCTTC
V: TRBV7-9; size: .; J: TRBJ1-5; D: .; CDR3: CASSLGSGQPQHF; DNA: TGTGCCAGCAGCTTAGGTTCAGGGCAGCCCCAGCATTTT
V: TRBV29-1; size: few; J: TRBJ2-5; D: .; CDR3: CSVEGTTGTQYF; DNA: TGCAGCGTTGAGGGGACAACGGGGACCCAGTACTTC
V: TRBV19; size: .; J: TRBJ1-3; D: .; CDR3: CASSQLRPDSGNTIYF; DNA: TGTGCCAGTTCCCAACTCAGGCCTGACTCTGGAAACACCATATATTTT
V: TRBV30; size: .; J: TRBJ2-7; D: .; CDR3: CAWSPRVGHYEQYF; DNA: TGTGCCTGGTCCCCAAGGGTAGGACACTACGAGCAGTACTTC
V: TRBV7-9; size: .; J: TRBJ1-6; D: .; CDR3: CASSSTQQYSPLHF; DNA: TGTGCCAGCAGCTCCACCCAACAGTATTCACCCCTCCACTTT
V: TRBV28; size: .; J: TRBJ2-2; D: TRBD1; CDR3: CATTGGGLDTGELFF; DNA: TGTGCCACCACAGGGGGTGGACTGGACACCGGGGAGCTGTTTTTT
V: TRBV7-9; size: .; J: TRBJ2-5; D: TRBD2; CDR3: CASSYGQGLAQETQYF; DNA: TGTGCCAGCAGCTACGGACAAGGACTAGCACAAGAGACCCAGTACTTC
V: TRBV2; size: .; J: TRBJ1-6; D: .; CDR3: CASSVTSYNSPLHF; DNA: TGTGCCAGCAGTGTGACAAGCTATAATTCACCCCTCCACTTT
V: TRBV19; size: .; J: TRBJ1-5; D: .; CDR3: CASSIHQAGAGQPQHF; DNA: TGTGCCAGTAGTATTCATCAGGCGGGGGCGGGTCAGCCCCAGCATTTT
V: TRBV6-5; size: .; J: TRBJ2-7; D: TRBD2; CDR3: CASSYSTSGGYEQYF; DNA: TGTGCCAGCAGTTACTCAACTAGCGGAGGCTACGAGCAGTACTTC
V: TRBV19; size: .; J: TRBJ2-6; D: .; CDR3: CASSIVAPRGGANVLTF; DNA: TGTGCCAGTAGTATAGTTGCCCCACGCGGTGGGGCCAACGTCCTGACTTTC
V: TRBV9; size: .; J: TRBJ2-7; D: .; CDR3: CASSVVGSDSEQYF; DNA: TGTGCCAGCAGCGTAGTGGGGAGCGATTCCGAGCAGTACTTC
V: TRBV7-8; size: .; J: TRBJ2-7; D: TRBD1; CDR3: CASSYGGTGDEQYF; DNA: TGTGCCAGCAGCTATGGTGGGACAGGGGACGAGCAGTACTTC
V: TRBV5-1; size: .; J: TRBJ2-5; D: .; CDR3: CASSLSRGDETQYF; DNA: TGCGCCAGCAGCTTGTCCAGGGGGGATGAGACCCAGTACTTC
V: TRBV5-8; size: .; J: TRBJ1-5; D: TRBD1; CDR3: CASSWRTGFSNQPQHF; DNA: TGTGCCAGCAGCTGGCGGACAGGGTTTAGCAATCAGCCCCAGCATTTT
V: TRBV2; size: .; J: TRBJ2-2; D: .; CDR3: CASSEARGGELFF; DNA: TGTGCCAGCAGTGAAGCTCGCGGCGGGGAGCTGTTTTTT
V: TRBV28; size: .; J: TRBJ2-7; D: TRBD2; CDR3: CASTLSGTSGSYEQYF; DNA: TGTGCCAGCACCCTTTCCGGGACTAGCGGGAGCTACGAGCAGTACTTC
V: TRBV19; size: .; J: TRBJ2-1; D: TRBD2; CDR3: CASSPRAGYEQFF; DNA: TGTGCCAGTAGTCCTCGAGCGGGATATGAGCAGTTCTTC
V: TRBV7-6; size: once; J: TRBJ2-2; D: TRBD2; CDR3: CASSLVAGAAGELFF; DNA: TGTGCCAGCAGCTTAGTAGCGGGAGCGGCCGGGGAGCTGTTTTTT
V: TRBV5-1; size: .; J: TRBJ1-2; D: .; CDR3: CASSRDSSGGYTF; DNA: TGCGCCAGCAGCCGCGACTCATCTGGGGGCTACACCTTC
V: TRBV5-1; size: .; J: TRBJ1-2; D: .; CDR3: CASRLDSDGYTF; DNA: TGCGCCAGCAGACTGGACAGCGATGGCTACACCTTC
V: TRBV27; size: many; J: TRBJ2-3; D: TRBD2; CDR3: CASRTILAGDTDTQYF; DNA: TGTGCCAGCAGGACGATACTAGCGGGAGACACAGATACGCAGTATTTT
V: TRBV2; size: few; J: TRBJ2-6; D: TRBD1; CDR3: CAGAAGTGGPGANVLTF; DNA: TGTGCCGGGGCAGCGGGGACAGGGGGCCCTGGGGCCAACGTCCTGACTTTC
V: TRBV7-7; size: .; J: TRBJ2-1; D: TRBD2; CDR3: CASSPGMASGGLTYNEQFF; DNA: TGTGCTAGCAGCCCCGGTATGGCTAGCGGGGGGCTAACCTACAATGAGCAGTTCTTC
V: TRBV30; size: few; J: TRBJ2-7; D: .; CDR3: CAWGRQGRIISSYEQYF; DNA: TGTGCCTGGGGCAGGCAGGGGCGAATAATTAGCTCCTACGAGCAGTACTTC
V: TRBV2; size: .; J: TRBJ1-4; D: TRBD1; CDR3: CASSEALLSWTGVKLFF; DNA: TGTGCCAGCAGTGAAGCGCTTTTATCCTGGACAGGGGTTAAACTGTTTTTT
V: TRBV7-2; size: .; J: TRBJ2-3; D: .; CDR3: CASSLAGRALDTQYF; DNA: TGTGCCAGCAGCTTAGCGGGCAGGGCGCTGGATACGCAGTATTTT
V: TRBV4-3; size: few; J: TRBJ1-1; D: .; CDR3: CASSQAAPAVSAEAFF; DNA: TGCGCCAGCAGCCAAGCCGCCCCCGCGGTCTCCGCTGAAGCTTTCTTT